Below are 14 T cell receptor beta chains sequenced from a single sample in a study of resident and recirculating memory T cells in vitiligo. Assay: immunoSEQ multiplex PCR; the TCRdb copy retains only in-frame clones and omits some. Of 70,000 to 95,000 clones in the sample, about 91% were seen once. Source material: blood. The receptors originated from a male donor with vitiligo.

In its sample, this clone was seen once. The chain combines TRBV18 with TRBJ1-1; D gene unclear. Germline CDR1 reads KGHSH; CDR2 reads LQKENI. Trimming left V 1 base short and J 6 bases short, with 9 bases between. This CDR3 contains 13 residues. The CDR3 DNA follows: TGTGCCAGCTCACCACTGGGCGGGTCTGAAGCTTTCTTT. It codes for CASSPLGGSEAFF.

V is TRBV10-3 and J is TRBJ2-7; 8 nucleotides agree with TRBD2. The V segment lost 11 bases and the J segment 5 bases; nucleotides outside the gene matches: 14. This CDR3 has 14 residues. Germline V gene lookup returns CDR1 ENHRY and CDR2 SYGVKD. CDR3 nucleotides: TGTGCCTCCGGGGGGGCCCCCGGAGGAGACGAGCAGTACTTC. It is translated as CASGGAPGGDEQYF.

The CDR3 DNA reads TGTGCCAGCAGCGCGCGGGACAGGGGTGGAAACACCATATATTTT. It yields the protein CASSARDRGGNTIYF. The chain couples TRBV5-4 to TRBJ1-3; 10 bases agree with TRBD1. This CDR3 comprises 15 residues. V was pared by 4 bases and J by 3 bases, with 4 bases of the junction left unmatched. Germline V CDR1 and CDR2: SGHNT, YYREEE (reference sequence).

This chain connects TRBV27 to TRBJ2-7; 15 nucleotides match TRBD2. The CDR3 has 18 residues. Germline CDR1 reads MNHEY; CDR2 reads SMNVEV (reference sequence). Germline trimming cut 5 bases from V and 3 bases from J; bases unmatched to any gene: 11. This CDR3 is CASSPRGLAGGRSYEQYF. In DNA, the CDR3 is TGTGCCAGCAGTCCCAGGGGACTAGCGGGAGGAAGAAGCTACGAGCAGTACTTC.

The chain uses TRBV7-2 and TRBJ2-3; 7 bases line up with TRBD2. There are 13 residues in the CDR3. The V gene end was trimmed by 7 bases and the J gene end by 6 bases; junction bases not matched to a gene: 7. Germline lookup yields CDR1 SGHTA and CDR2 FQGNSA. Here the CDR3 DNA reads TGTGCCAGCACATCGCCCGGGGGGGATACGCAGTATTTT. Its translation is CASTSPGGDTQYF.

The chain links TRBV2 to TRBJ2-7; 13 bases agree with TRBD2. The CDR3 has 12 amino acids. The germline CDR1 and CDR2 sequences are SNHLY and FYNNEI. Unmatched junction bases numbered 6, after V lost 6 bases and J lost 13 bases. This CDR3 is CASRVGLAGPYF. The CDR3 DNA is TGTGCCAGCAGAGTGGGACTAGCGGGACCCTACTTC.

V gene TRBV5-1 combines with J gene TRBJ2-3; 10 bases map to TRBD1. V was clipped by 4 bases and J by 4 bases; unmatched bases: 6. The germline CDR1 and CDR2 sequences are SGHRS and YFSETQ. This CDR3 is 15 amino acids long. CDR3 bases: TGCGCCAGCAGCCCCGGACAGGGGGACGCAGATACGCAGTATTTT. Translated, it gives CASSPGQGDADTQYF.

The chain has TRBV7-3 and TRBJ1-2, with 10 bases identical to TRBD1. Germline CDR1 and CDR2: SGHTA and FQGTGA. V was clipped by 5 bases and J by 0 bases; unmatched bases: 3. This CDR3 comprises 15 residues. The CDR3 DNA reads as TGTGCCAGCAGCCCCGGACAGGGGGCTAACTATGGCTACACCTTC. It yields the protein CASSPGQGANYGYTF.

This chain links TRBV27 with TRBJ2-1; possibly TRBD2 for D (6 bases). The V and J ends lost 2 bases and 14 bases respectively, with 19 bases between them. The germline V gene encodes CDR1 MNHEY and CDR2 SMNVEV (reference sequence). CDR3 length equals 14 residues. The CDR3 protein is CASSLNRGRPGEFF. Here the CDR3 DNA reads TGTGCCAGCAGTTTAAACCGGGGGAGACCCGGGGAGTTCTTC.

The chain is built from TRBV4-2 and TRBJ2-4; possibly TRBD2 for D (7 bases). The CDR3 contains 17 residues. V was clipped by 1 base and J by 4 bases, with 17 bases between them. Germline V gives CDR1 LGHNA, CDR2 YNFKEQ. The CDR3 here is CASSQVGGQGVKNIQYF. In DNA, the CDR3 is TGTGCCAGCAGCCAAGTCGGGGGGCAGGGTGTGAAAAACATTCAGTACTTC.

This chain connects TRBV2 to TRBJ2-7; no clear D gene. The V end was cut by 6 bases, the J end by 4 bases, with 19 bases between. The CDR3 contains 15 residues. Per the germline V gene, CDR1 is SNHLY and CDR2 is FYNNEI. For the CDR3, the DNA is TGTGCCAGCAGCCCCGACCCGGTTCTGAGGTACGAGCAGTACTTC. Protein: CASSPDPVLRYEQYF.

This chain connects TRBV4-1 to TRBJ2-7, with 8 bases aligning to TRBD1. The CDR3 consists of 15 residues. V gave up 4 bases and J gave up 2 bases; unmatched junction bases: 7. Germline V gene lookup returns CDR1 MGHRA and CDR2 YSYEKL. DNA for the CDR3: TGCGCCAGCAGCCTCGCACCACAGGGGGCCTACGAGCAGTACTTC. Translating gives CASSLAPQGAYEQYF.

The rearrangement links TRBV6-6 to TRBJ2-2, with TRBD2 identical over 10 bases. Germline V gene data show CDR1 as MNHNY and CDR2 as SVGAGI (reference sequence). The V gene end was trimmed by 4 bases and the J gene end by 3 bases; junction bases not matched to a gene: 5. The CDR3 contains 16 residues. The CDR3 coding sequence is TGTGCCAGCAGTTCAGTAGCGGGAGGAGACACCGGGGAGCTGTTTTTT. Translated: CASSSVAGGDTGELFF.

This rearrangement joins TRBV7-8 to TRBJ1-3; 8 bases match TRBD1. CDR1 and CDR2 (germline): SGHVS, FQNEAQ. V dropped 5 bases and J dropped 6; count of bases not matched to a gene: 3. The CDR3 length is 13 residues. The CDR3 DNA is TGTGCCAGCAGCATGGACAGGGCAAACACCATATATTTT. Residues: CASSMDRANTIYF.